One sample yielded the 31 T cell receptor beta chains listed below, sequenced in a study of T cell responses to AZD1222 COVID-19 vaccine. Repertoires were generated with immunoSEQ multiplex PCR, while TCRdb's copy carries only in-frame clones and drops some. The sample consists of roughly 50,000 clones, around 90% of them appearing once. The sequences come from peripheral blood, collected on day 0 of AZD1222 vaccination. These receptors originate from an adult in good health.

The V gene is TRBV28, the J gene TRBJ2-2; TRBD1 matches at 7 bases. There are 16 residues in the CDR3. The ends lost 3 bases at V and 3 bases at J; junction bases unmatched: 7. Germline lookup yields CDR1 MDHEN and CDR2 SYDVKM. The DNA for the CDR3 is TGTGCCAGCAGTTTGTCCGGGACAGACGACACCGGGGAGCTGTTTTTT. Protein product: CASSLSGTDDTGELFF.

The chain links TRBV28 to TRBJ1-2, with D possibly being TRBD1 (6 bases). Germline CDR1 MDHEN, CDR2 SYDVKM. The CDR3 is 13 amino acids. V lost 5 bases, J lost 0 bases, and 7 bases lay in between. CDR3 protein: CASSRTANYGYTF. The CDR3 DNA follows: TGTGCCAGCAGTCGGACAGCTAACTATGGCTACACCTTC.

This sequence joins TRBV6-1 and TRBJ1-1; D call uncertain. Germline values: CDR1 MNHNS, CDR2 SASEGT. The CDR3 spans 11 residues. Trimming removed 3 bases from V and 8 bases from J, with 7 bases in between. CDR3 nucleotide sequence: TGTGCCAGCAGTGAGTGGGGAGAAGCTTTCTTT. Its protein is CASSEWGEAFF.

V gene TRBV7-2 combines with J gene TRBJ1-4; the D gene is possibly TRBD1 (5 bases). This CDR3 comprises 15 residues. Trimming took 1 base from V and 3 from J, leaving 9 bases between them. CDR1 and CDR2 from the germline V gene are SGHTA and FQGNSA. The CDR3: CASSLGWGANEKLFF. As DNA, the CDR3 is TGTGCCAGCAGCTTAGGTTGGGGGGCTAATGAAAAACTGTTTTTT.

The chain is built from TRBV6-5 and TRBJ1-5; D gene uncertain. The CDR3 extends over 13 amino acids. Germline V lookup: CDR1 MNHEY, CDR2 SVGAGI. Trimming took off 2 bases at V and 8 bases at J, with 10 bases between the two ends. In DNA form, the CDR3 reads TGTGCCAGCAGTTACCTCAGTGGGGAGCCCCAGCATTTT. Protein sequence: CASSYLSGEPQHF.

For this clone: The same CDR3 can be traced to other DNA sequences in this sample. The CDR3 bases are TGTGCCAGCAGTTACGCCGGCTCCTACGAGCAGTACTTC. It codes for CASSYAGSYEQYF. The chain couples TRBV6-5 to TRBJ2-7; D is undetermined. CDR3 length equals 13 residues. The germline V gene has CDR1 MNHEY and CDR2 SVGAGI. Trimming took off 2 bases at V and 0 bases at J, with 5 bases between the two ends.

The CDR3 DNA follows: TGCGCCAGCAGCTTGAACGACCCTCGCGGCGAGCAGTACTTC. Translated: CASSLNDPRGEQYF. The V gene is TRBV5-1, the J gene TRBJ2-7; D remains unclear. The V gene's germline CDR1 is SGHRS and CDR2 YFSETQ. This CDR3 has 14 residues. Deletions cut 1 base from V and 6 bases from J, with 14 bases between.

The chain employs TRBV7-9 and TRBJ1-4; no definite D call. The CDR3 runs 16 residues. Germline V gene data show CDR1 as SEHNR and CDR2 as FQNEAQ (reference sequence). The germline V and J ends were trimmed by 1 base and 0 bases, with 9 bases remaining between them. This chain's CDR3 is CASSLGVHSTNEKLFF. CDR3 sequence (DNA): TGTGCCAGCAGCTTAGGCGTACACTCAACTAATGAAAAACTGTTTTTT.

This sequence joins TRBV10-3 and TRBJ2-7; TRBD1 is a possible D gene (5 bases). The CDR3 runs to 13 residues. The germline V and J ends were trimmed by 11 bases and 2 bases, with 16 bases remaining between them. CDR1 ENHRY and CDR2 SYGVKD come from the germline V gene. CDR3 sequence reads: CAAQGDRAYEQYF. Here the CDR3 DNA reads TGTGCCGCTCAGGGTGATAGGGCCTACGAGCAGTACTTC.

This clone is a singleton in its sample. The chain links TRBV6-2 or TRBV6-3 to TRBJ2-2; 9 bases agree with TRBD2. The CDR3 consists of 19 residues. Germline V lookup: CDR1 MNHEY, CDR2 SVGEGT. With 6 bases clipped from V and 4 bases from J, the junction kept 18 bases outside the gene matches. Here the CDR3 DNA reads TGTGCCAGCAGCCAACTCCCGGGACTAGCAGGGGAATCCACCGGGGAGCTGTTTTTT. Translating it yields CASSQLPGLAGESTGELFF.

The chain recombines TRBV6-5 with TRBJ1-1; no firm D call. V shed 6 bases and J shed 10 bases, with 18 bases lying between them. Germline assignment: CDR1 MNHEY and CDR2 SVGAGI. This CDR3 spans 13 amino acids. The CDR3 DNA is TGTGCCAGCAGCCCCCGAGACACCCGTACAGCTTTCTTT. It specifies CASSPRDTRTAFF.

The chain carries TRBV5-1 and TRBJ1-1; D remains ambiguous. Germline V gene data show CDR1 as SGHRS and CDR2 as YFSETQ. CDR3 size: 14 residues. The V end lost 4 bases, the J end lost 3 bases, and 13 bases lay between the germline ends. Here the CDR3 reads CASSGGEAYTEAFF. For the CDR3, the DNA is TGCGCCAGCAGCGGCGGGGAGGCGTACACTGAAGCTTTCTTT.

The chain is built from TRBV27 and TRBJ2-7; D gene ambiguous. This CDR3 has 13 amino acids. V lost 3 bases, J lost 4 bases, and 10 bases lay in between. Germline loops: CDR1 MNHEY, CDR2 SMNVEV (reference sequence). This CDR3 is CASSLGSRYEQYF. In nucleotides, the CDR3 is TGTGCCAGCAGTTTGGGCTCCCGGTACGAGCAGTACTTC.

This chain links TRBV4-1 with TRBJ1-5, with 9 bases that match TRBD1. CDR3 length: 15 residues. V was pared by 2 bases and J by 7 bases, with 6 bases of the junction left unmatched. The germline V gene encodes CDR1 MGHRA and CDR2 YSYEKL. The CDR3 DNA reads as TGCGCCAGCAGCCAACGGACAGGGGAGGGCCAGCCCCAGCATTTT. As protein: CASSQRTGEGQPQHF.

Details on this clone: Its ends do not fully match the called genes, so a read error is possible. CDR3 loop: CASSLLQGSSIF. Written as DNA, the CDR3 is TGTGCCAGCAGCTTATTGCAGGGGAGTAGCATCTTC. The chain uses TRBV7-9 and TRBJ1-2, with a possible D match to TRBD1 (6 bases). This CDR3 spans 12 amino acids. The germline CDR1 and CDR2 sequences are SEHNR and FQNEAQ (reference sequence).

The rearrangement uses TRBV2 and TRBJ1-6; D is ambiguous. V lost 2 bases and J lost 12, with 17 bases in between. Germline assignment: CDR1 SNHLY and CDR2 FYNNEI. CDR3 length: 15 amino acids. CDR3 bases: TGTGCCAGCAGTGAAAAGGGCGCCGACGGGGAACCCCTCCACTTT. Amino acids: CASSEKGADGEPLHF. Full variable domain (rest looked up from reference TRBV2 and TRBJ1-6): EPEVTQTPSHQVTQMGQEVILRCVPISNHLYFYWYRQILGQKVEFLVSFYNNEISEKSEIFDDQFSVERPDGSNFTLKIRSTKLEDSAMYFCASSEKGADGEPLHFGNGTRLTVT.

The chain joins TRBV6-5 to TRBJ2-7, with a possible D match to TRBD2 (5 bases). In germline, CDR1 is MNHEY, CDR2 SVGAGI. This CDR3 contains 12 residues. V dropped 4 bases and J dropped 3 bases, with 7 bases sitting between them. In DNA form, the CDR3 reads TGTGCCAGCAGTTTACGGGACTACGAGCAGTACTTC. Translation gives CASSLRDYEQYF.

The chain uses TRBV4-2 and TRBJ2-3, with TRBD2 identical over 9 bases. The ends lost 1 base at V and 1 base at J; junction bases unmatched: 6. Germline loops: CDR1 LGHNA, CDR2 YNFKEQ. The CDR3 spans 17 residues. Written as DNA, the CDR3 is TGTGCCAGCAGCCAAGGGATAGGCGGGGGGGGCACAGATACGCAGTATTTT. It codes for CASSQGIGGGGTDTQYF.

The chain joins TRBV6-5 to TRBJ2-7; D remains unclear. V was pared by 0 bases and J by 0 bases, with 6 bases between. This CDR3 has 14 residues. The germline V gene encodes CDR1 MNHEY and CDR2 SVGAGI. The CDR3 spells CASSYSRSSYEQYF. CDR3 nucleotides: TGTGCCAGCAGTTACTCCAGGAGCTCCTACGAGCAGTACTTC.

V usage is TRBV10-3 and J usage is TRBJ1-3; TRBD1 is a possible D gene (5 bases). CDR1 and CDR2 (germline): ENHRY, SYGVKD. This CDR3 has 14 residues. Deletions cut 10 bases from V and 0 bases from J, with 13 bases between. In nucleotides, the CDR3 is TGTGCCAGCCAACAGGTACACTCTGGAAACACCATATATTTT. Its translation is CASQQVHSGNTIYF.

CDR3 sequence reads: CAWSAFDSALDSYEQYF. The CDR3 nucleotides are TGTGCCTGGAGTGCATTCGACAGTGCCCTTGACTCCTACGAGCAGTACTTC. The J gene is TRBJ2-7, the V gene TRBV30, with D perhaps matching TRBD1 (5 bases). Per germline, CDR1 GTSNPN and CDR2 SVGIG (reference sequence). The CDR3 covers 17 residues. V shed 1 base and J shed 0 bases, with 19 bases lying between them.

DNA for the CDR3: TGCAGCGTTGAGAGCCCAGGGAACTATGGCTACACCTTC. Its translation: CSVESPGNYGYTF. This chain links TRBV29-1 with TRBJ1-2; tentative D call: TRBD1 (5 bases). Germline V gives CDR1 SQVTM, CDR2 ANQGSEA. Trimming cost V 3 bases and J 2 bases, with 10 bases left between them. The CDR3 has 13 amino acids.

The chain uses TRBV10-2 and TRBJ2-7; tentative D call: TRBD2 (5 bases). The CDR3 contains 12 residues. Germline CDR1 WSHSY, CDR2 SAAADI. V was shortened by 7 bases and J by 4 bases, with 11 bases between the two germline ends. In DNA, the CDR3 is TGCGCCAGCACAGATTCGGGGTACGAGCAGTACTTC. This translates into CASTDSGYEQYF.

The V call is TRBV27, the J call TRBJ2-3; D remains ambiguous. Germline assignment: CDR1 MNHEY and CDR2 SMNVEV (reference sequence). V shed 1 base and J shed 6 bases, with 11 bases lying between them. The CDR3 runs to 14 residues. As DNA, the CDR3 is TGTGCCAGCAGTTTATTCCCAGCGCCGGATACGCAGTATTTT. It codes for CASSLFPAPDTQYF.

This clone has a single count. The chain joins TRBV27 to TRBJ2-3, with 13 positions matching TRBD2. The CDR3 is made up of 16 amino acids. Germline values: CDR1 MNHEY, CDR2 SMNVEV (reference sequence). J gave up 1 base and V 5 bases, and 3 bases lay outside the gene matches. The DNA of the CDR3 is TGTGCCAGCAGTCTCGGACTAGCGGGAGGCACAGATACGCAGTATTTT. This encodes CASSLGLAGGTDTQYF.

V is TRBV3-1 (or the pseudogene TRBV3-2) and J is TRBJ2-1, with 15 bases fitting TRBD2. V dropped 5 bases and J dropped 0; count of bases not matched to a gene: 8. In germline, CDR1 is LGHDT, CDR2 YNNKEL (reference sequence). The CDR3 runs 19 residues. The CDR3 region is CASSSLGLAGGSSYNEQFF. The CDR3 DNA follows: TGTGCCAGCAGCTCCCTCGGACTAGCGGGGGGGAGCTCCTACAATGAGCAGTTCTTC.

The chain links TRBV6-5 to TRBJ1-1; the D is unclear. The CDR3 is made up of 15 amino acids. The V and J ends lost 6 bases and 1 base respectively, with 15 bases between them. Germline V lookup: CDR1 MNHEY, CDR2 SVGAGI. The CDR3 DNA reads as TGTGCCAGCAGCCTTGGCGGCAGGCCGAACACTGAAGCTTTCTTT. Translated, it gives CASSLGGRPNTEAFF.

J is TRBJ1-2 and V is TRBV24-1; 9 bases align to TRBD1. The CDR3 runs 15 residues. Per the germline V gene, CDR1 is KGHDR and CDR2 is SFDVKD. The V and J ends lost 4 bases and 5 bases, in that order; junction bases with no gene match: 7. The DNA of the CDR3 is TGTGCCACCAGTGACTCCACAGGGGGCGATTATGGCTACACCTTC. Protein product: CATSDSTGGDYGYTF.

This chain links TRBV7-9 with TRBJ2-7, with D maybe TRBD2 (5 bases). Germline lookup yields CDR1 SEHNR and CDR2 FQNEAQ (reference sequence). This CDR3 is 15 amino acids long. Trimming took 4 bases from V and 3 from J, leaving 16 bases between them. CDR3 in DNA: TGTGCCAGCAGCTCCAATAGAGGGTCCTACTACGAGCAGTACTTC. Translation: CASSSNRGSYYEQYF.

This rearrangement joins TRBV19 to TRBJ1-2, with TRBD1 matching over 10 bases. V shed 6 bases, J shed 3 bases, and the junction held 16 bases outside the gene matches. The CDR3 has 18 residues. From germline, CDR1 is LNHDA and CDR2 SQIVND (reference sequence). The CDR3 DNA reads TGTGCCAGTAGCGATAGGGTTATACGAGGACAGGGGGACTATGGCTACACCTTC. Encoded protein: CASSDRVIRGQGDYGYTF. The full variable domain, with the rest looked up from reference TRBV19 and TRBJ1-2, is DGGITQSPKYLFRKEGQNVTLSCEQNLNHDAMYWYRQDPGQGLRLIYYSQIVNDFQKGDIAEGYSVSREKKESFPLTVTSAQKNPTAFYLCASSDRVIRGQGDYGYTFGSGTRLTVV.

Here the CDR3 reads CASSLGQDRQGYTF. CDR3 DNA: TGCGCCAGCAGCTTAGGACAGGACCGTCAAGGCTACACCTTC. The chain employs TRBV5-1 and TRBJ1-2, with 7 bases matching TRBD1. With V trimmed by 2 bases and J by 8 bases, 9 bases remained unmatched. Germline loops: CDR1 SGHRS, CDR2 YFSETQ. The CDR3 sequence is 14 residues long.